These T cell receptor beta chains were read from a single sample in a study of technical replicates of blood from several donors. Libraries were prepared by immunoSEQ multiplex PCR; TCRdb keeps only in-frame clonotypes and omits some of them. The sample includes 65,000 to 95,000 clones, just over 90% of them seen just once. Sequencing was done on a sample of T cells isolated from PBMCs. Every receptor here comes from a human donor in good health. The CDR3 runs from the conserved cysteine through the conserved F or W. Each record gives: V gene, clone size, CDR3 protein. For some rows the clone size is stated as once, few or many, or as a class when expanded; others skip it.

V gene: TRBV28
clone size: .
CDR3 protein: CASSFQYQPQHF

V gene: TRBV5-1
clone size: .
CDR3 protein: CASSLGQVLNYGYTF

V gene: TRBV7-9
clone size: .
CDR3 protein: CASSLGASGTGNTEAFF

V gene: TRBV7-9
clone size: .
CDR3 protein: CASSPKGQFYNEQFF

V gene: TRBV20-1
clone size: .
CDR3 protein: CSASQGTEAFF

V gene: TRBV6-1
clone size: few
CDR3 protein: CASSERTGYAPSYEQYF

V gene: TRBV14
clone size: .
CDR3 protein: CASSPTGPSNTGELFF

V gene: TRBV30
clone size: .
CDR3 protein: CAWSVQASYGYTF

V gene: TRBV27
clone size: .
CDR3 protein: CASRRTGPYEQYF

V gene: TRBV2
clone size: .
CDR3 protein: CASNQQKPQEQFF

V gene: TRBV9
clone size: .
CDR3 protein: CASSVSGPAGNTIYF

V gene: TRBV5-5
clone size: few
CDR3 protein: CASSLEQGYEQYF

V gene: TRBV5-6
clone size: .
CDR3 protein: CASSLLAGAGDIQYF

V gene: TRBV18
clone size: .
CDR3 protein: CASSPPGNTEAFF

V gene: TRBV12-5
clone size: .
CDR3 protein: CASGLALTGQTYGYTF

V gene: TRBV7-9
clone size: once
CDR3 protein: CAIEDRDTFLTNYGYTF

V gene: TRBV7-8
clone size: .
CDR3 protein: CASSLDPQGVQLFF

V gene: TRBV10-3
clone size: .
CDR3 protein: CAIGKTSGITDTQYF

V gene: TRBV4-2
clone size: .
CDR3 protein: CASSQDPGRGLGIDTQYF

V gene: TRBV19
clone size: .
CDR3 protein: CASSPWTSSYEQYF

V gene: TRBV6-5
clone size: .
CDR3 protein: CASRKGASEQYF

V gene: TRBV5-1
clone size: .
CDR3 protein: CASSVRTSLFYYEQYF

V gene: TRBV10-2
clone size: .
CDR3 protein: CASRSYPFPGQGRGYEQYF

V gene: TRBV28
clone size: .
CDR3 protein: CASSFLTEAFF

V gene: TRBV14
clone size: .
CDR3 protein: CASSQSGGQETQYF

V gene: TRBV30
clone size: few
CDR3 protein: CAWSTTETNEKLFF

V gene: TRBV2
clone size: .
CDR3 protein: CASIWDSYGYTF

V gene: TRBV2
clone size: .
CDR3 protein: CASRTSGGAFGGRPQYF

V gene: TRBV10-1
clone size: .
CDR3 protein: CASSDGTPNEKLFF

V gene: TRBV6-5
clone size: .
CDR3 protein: CASSGLHSGNTIYF

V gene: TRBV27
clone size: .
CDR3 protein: CASSSETSGYTDTQYF

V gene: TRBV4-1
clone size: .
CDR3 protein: CASSQEPSRGGETQYF

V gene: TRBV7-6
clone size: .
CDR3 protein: CASSLGAPTSGGGETQYF

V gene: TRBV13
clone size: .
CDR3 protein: CASSLHPGNTIYF

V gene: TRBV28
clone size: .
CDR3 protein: CASSSDRGPLNTEAFF

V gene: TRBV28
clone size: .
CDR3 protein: CATLFNTGELFF

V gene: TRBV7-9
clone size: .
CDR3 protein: CASSYLSGGIEEQYF

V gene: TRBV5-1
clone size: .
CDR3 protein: CASSLGTLTWDEQFF

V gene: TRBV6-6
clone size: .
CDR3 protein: CASSTRQINTEAFF

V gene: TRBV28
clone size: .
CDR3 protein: CASRRTTTNEQFF

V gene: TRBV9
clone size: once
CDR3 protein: CASSGAPSSSFLLYGYTF

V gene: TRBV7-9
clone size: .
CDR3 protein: CASSLGLAGGPDTQYF

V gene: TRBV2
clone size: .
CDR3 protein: CASSRQGVSTEAFF

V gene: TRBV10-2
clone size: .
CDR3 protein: CASSGTANSAQHF

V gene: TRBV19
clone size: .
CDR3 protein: CASSRPGLGTPNEQFF